This T cell receptor beta chain appears in the sequencing data of a study of PD-1 blockade in classical Hodgkin lymphoma. The CDR3 has 12 residues. V shed 4 bases, J shed 5 bases, and the junction held 4 bases outside the gene matches. Looked up from germline, CDR1 is SQVTM and CDR2 is ANQGSEA. Here immunoSEQ multiplex PCR was the method, and the copy in TCRdb shows in-frame clones only, minus some. The sample yields under 35,000 clones, 70% to 90% seen once. The time point was: newly diagnosed, previously untreated cHL patient sample. From thawed PBMCs, CD4+ T cells were purified using magnetic negative selection. Serving as comparison were PBMCs from newly diagnosed, untreated classical Hodgkin lymphoma, which were sequenced alongside the relapsed/refractory trial patients. Concerning this clone itself: Its antigen is currently unknown.

Study-level points and caveats: Reasons behind the repertoire differences stay unclear, perhaps disease activity or earlier therapy. Before treatment, TCR diversity in newly diagnosed patients was reportedly lower than in healthy donors.

The sequencing input was CD4+ T cells from blood. The clonotype originates from a human donor with classical Hodgkin lymphoma. The chain recombines TRBV29-1 with TRBJ1-1, with 7 positions matching TRBD1. The CDR3 sequence is CSVGQGRTEAFF. CDR3 DNA sequence: TGCAGCGTTGGACAGGGACGGACTGAAGCTTTCTTT.